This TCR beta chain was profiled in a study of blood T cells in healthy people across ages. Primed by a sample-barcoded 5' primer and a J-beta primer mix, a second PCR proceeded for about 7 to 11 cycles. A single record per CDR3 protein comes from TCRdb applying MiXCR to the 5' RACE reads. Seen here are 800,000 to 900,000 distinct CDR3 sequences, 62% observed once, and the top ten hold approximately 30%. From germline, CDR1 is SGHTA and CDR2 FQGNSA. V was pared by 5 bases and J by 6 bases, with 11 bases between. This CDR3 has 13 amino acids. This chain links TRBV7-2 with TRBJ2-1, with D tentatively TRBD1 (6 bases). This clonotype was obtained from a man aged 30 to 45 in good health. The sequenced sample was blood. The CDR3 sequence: CASSANRVNEQFF. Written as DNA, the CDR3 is TGTGCCAGCAGCGCCAACAGGGTCAATGAGCAGTTCTTC.